The next 26 T cell receptor beta chains were all read from a single sample in a study of early T cells in non-severe SARS-CoV-2 infection. TCRdb fed the 5' RACE reads into MiXCR, producing one record per CDR3 protein. This sample carries some 64,000 distinct CDR3 sequences, 15% to 20% of them seen once, and the ten largest clones take about 8.4%. Here the sequenced sample was whole blood, taken at baseline. These receptors were collected from an adult who was a healthcare worker with PCR-confirmed SARS-CoV-2 infection or an uninfected control (not recorded which).

By share, this clonotype ranks as medium-sized. V is TRBV6-1 and J is TRBJ1-1, with a weak D call TRBD1 (5 bases). Germline CDR1 and CDR2: MNHNS and SASEGT. Trimming removed 4 bases at V and 3 bases at J, with 9 bases between. The CDR3 contains 13 residues. CDR3 DNA: TGTGCCAGCAGTGGGGGGGTCGACACTGAAGCTTTCTTT. Translated, it gives CASSGGVDTEAFF.

Only a few counts were recorded for this clonotype. CDR3 bases: TGTGCCAGCAGCCAAGGCCGGAGAAAAGCTTTCTTT. Amino acid sequence: CASSQGRRKAFF. The chain carries TRBV14 and TRBJ1-1; D gene unclear. The germline V gene has CDR1 SGHDN and CDR2 FVKESK. The V and J ends lost 1 base and 9 bases respectively, with 9 bases between them. The CDR3 runs 12 residues.

The chain employs TRBV20-1 and TRBJ1-4; TRBD1 matches at 11 bases. The germline CDR1 and CDR2 sequences are DFQATT and SNEGSKA (reference sequence). The V gene end was trimmed by 0 bases and the J gene end by 10 bases; junction bases not matched to a gene: 7. The CDR3 covers 15 residues. The CDR3 is CSARDTGTGGGKLFF. As DNA, the CDR3 is TGCAGTGCTAGAGATACTGGGACAGGGGGTGGAAAACTGTTTTTT.

The chain couples TRBV20-1 to TRBJ2-3, with a tentative D call TRBD2 (6 bases). The CDR3 is 14 residues long. Germline values: CDR1 DFQATT, CDR2 SNEGSKA (reference sequence). The germline V and J ends were trimmed by 3 bases and 5 bases, with 15 bases remaining between them. Here the CDR3 DNA reads TGCAGTGCTAGTTCGCCTAGCGTTCAAGATACGCAGTATTTT. This codes for CSASSPSVQDTQYF.

The genes are TRBV28 and TRBJ2-4, with 7 bases lining up with TRBD1. Losses at the gene ends were 5 bases for V and 9 bases for J; bases not matched to a gene: 10. CDR1 and CDR2 from the germline V gene are MDHEN and SYDVKM. CDR3 length: 14 amino acids. The CDR3 DNA sequence: TGTGCCAGCAGTCCAAGTAGGGGGCGAACCATTCAGTACTTC. This translates into CASSPSRGRTIQYF.

In its sample, this clonotype was seen a few times. V usage is TRBV7-2 and J usage is TRBJ2-1; D ambiguous. The CDR3 sequence is 14 residues long. Germline CDR1 and CDR2: SGHTA and FQGNSA. Trimming took 6 bases from V and 2 from J, leaving 11 bases between them. CDR3 in amino acids: CASRRDLTYNEQFF. CDR3 DNA sequence: TGTGCCAGCAGGAGAGACTTAACCTACAATGAGCAGTTCTTC. The whole variable domain, remainder taken from reference TRBV7-2 and TRBJ2-1, is GAGVSQSPSNKVTEKGKDVELRCDPISGHTALYWYRQSLGQGLEFLIYFQGNSAPDKSGLPSDRFSAERTGGSVSTLTIQRTQQEDSAVYLCASRRDLTYNEQFFGPGTRLTVL.

This clonotype was recorded a few times. This chain uses TRBV30 with TRBJ1-1; 7 bases are a match to TRBD1. The germline V gene encodes CDR1 GTSNPN and CDR2 SVGIG (reference sequence). V dropped 2 bases and J dropped 11; count of bases not matched to a gene: 5. This CDR3 spans 11 amino acids. The CDR3 loop reads CAWSLMTGAFF. The CDR3 nucleotides are TGTGCCTGGAGTCTTATGACAGGGGCTTTCTTT.

V gene TRBV12-3 or TRBV12-4 combines with J gene TRBJ1-3, with a tentative D call TRBD1 (5 bases). Trimming left V 0 bases short and J 2 bases short, with 8 bases between. The CDR3 sequence is 15 residues long. The CDR3 loop reads CASSLAGAPGNTIYF. CDR3 coding DNA: TGTGCCAGCAGTTTAGCAGGGGCCCCTGGAAACACCATATATTTT.

In this sample, this clonotype turned up a few times. This chain uses TRBV9 with TRBJ1-3; D uncertain. The CDR3 is made up of 15 amino acids. V shed 0 bases and J shed 0 bases, with 7 bases lying between them. Germline loops: CDR1 SGDLS, CDR2 YYNGEE. The CDR3 nucleotides read TGTGCCAGCAGCGTAGCCGCTGGCTCTGGAAACACCATATATTTT. Encoded protein: CASSVAAGSGNTIYF.

The sample holds a few counts of this clonotype. The chain joins TRBV6-6 to TRBJ1-5; 8 bases are shared with TRBD1. The V gene's germline CDR1 is MNHNY and CDR2 SVGAGI (reference sequence). The J segment lost 3 bases and the V segment lost 6 bases, leaving 7 bases of the junction unmatched. This CDR3 has 15 amino acids. For the CDR3, the DNA is TGTGCCAGCAGCCGACAGGGGAGTAACAATCAGCCCCAGCATTTT. This sequence encodes CASSRQGSNNQPQHF.

This clonotype was detected a few times. The rearrangement joins TRBV12-3 or TRBV12-4 to TRBJ1-2; D possibly corresponds to TRBD1 (5 bases). Trimming stripped 3 bases from V and 8 bases from J, with 10 bases between. The CDR3 spans 12 residues. In DNA form, the CDR3 reads TGTGCCAGCAGTTTGGAGGGGCGAGGCTACACCTTC. Protein: CASSLEGRGYTF.

The J gene is TRBJ2-7, the V gene TRBV20-1; weak D call: TRBD1 (6 bases). Trimming took 3 bases from V and 4 from J, leaving 16 bases between them. The CDR3 extends over 14 amino acids. Germline V lookup: CDR1 DFQATT, CDR2 SNEGSKA (reference sequence). CDR3 nucleotides: TGCAGTGCTAGTGATCAGGGACACGGATACGAGCAGTACTTC. Translating it yields CSASDQGHGYEQYF.

This clonotype occurred a few times. The CDR3 sequence is CASSQPLAGGNEQFF. CDR3 DNA sequence: TGTGCCAGCAGCCAACCCCTAGCGGGAGGCAATGAGCAGTTCTTC. The V and J genes are TRBV4-2 and TRBJ2-1; TRBD2 agrees at 11 bases. This CDR3 comprises 15 residues. Looked up from germline, CDR1 is LGHNA and CDR2 is YNFKEQ. The ends lost 2 bases at V and 6 bases at J; junction bases unmatched: 3.

This clonotype was counted ten times or more. The rearrangement links TRBV5-1 to TRBJ2-3, with 10 bases that match TRBD2. Germline V gene sequence: CDR1 SGHRS, CDR2 YFSETQ. With V trimmed by 4 bases and J by 0 bases, 5 bases remained unmatched. The CDR3 loop spans 16 amino acids. The CDR3 DNA is TGCGCCAGCAGCCTACATAGCGGGGGGAGCACAGATACGCAGTATTTT. It specifies CASSLHSGGSTDTQYF.

This clonotype showed up many times. The chain carries TRBV12-3 or TRBV12-4 and TRBJ1-4; D is ambiguous. The CDR3 sequence is 16 residues long. Trimming shortened V by 6 bases and J by 5 bases, and 19 bases separated the two germline ends. The CDR3 reads CASSAPGEGWNEKLFF. As DNA, the CDR3 is TGTGCCAGCAGCGCCCCCGGTGAAGGGTGGAATGAAAAACTGTTTTTT.

The CDR3 loop is CASSLDRGRNTEAFF. CDR3 DNA sequence: TGCGCCAGCAGCTTGGACAGGGGCCGGAACACTGAAGCTTTCTTT. The chain carries TRBV5-1 and TRBJ1-1; TRBD1 matches 7 bases. Unmatched junction bases numbered 3, after V lost 0 bases and J lost 1 base. This CDR3 spans 15 amino acids. Germline loops: CDR1 SGHRS, CDR2 YFSETQ.

This clonotype was seen only a few times. V gene TRBV7-2 combines with J gene TRBJ2-1; perhaps TRBD2 as D (6 bases). Germline values: CDR1 SGHTA, CDR2 FQGNSA. The V end was cut by 2 bases, the J end by 0 bases, with 11 bases between. The CDR3 is 16 residues long. DNA for the CDR3: TGTGCCAGCAGCTTAAGTGGGGGGAGCTCCTACAATGAGCAGTTCTTC. Translating gives CASSLSGGSSYNEQFF.

The J gene is TRBJ2-2, the V gene TRBV29-1, with D possibly matching TRBD2 (6 bases). Trimming shortened V by 4 bases and J by 0 bases, and 9 bases separated the two germline ends. This CDR3 spans 14 amino acids. The germline V gene has CDR1 SQVTM and CDR2 ANQGSEA. The CDR3 protein is CSVGPGANTGELFF. The CDR3, as DNA: TGCAGCGTTGGTCCGGGAGCGAACACCGGGGAGCTGTTTTTT.

Only a few counts were recorded for this clonotype. CDR3 in amino acids: CASARGPYEQYF. The CDR3 DNA reads TGTGCCAGCGCAAGGGGCCCCTACGAGCAGTACTTC. V and J are TRBV19 and TRBJ2-7, with D possibly TRBD1 on 5 matching bases. The length of the CDR3 is 12 residues. CDR1 is LNHDA, CDR2 SQIVND, per germline (reference sequence). Trimming took 9 bases from V and 2 from J, leaving 11 bases between them.

The chain carries TRBV15 and TRBJ1-6; the D gene is possibly TRBD1 (6 bases). The CDR3 loop spans 14 amino acids. The V gene lost 0 bases and the J gene lost 11 bases, with 11 bases spanning the gap. CDR1 LNHNV and CDR2 YYDKDF come from the germline V gene (reference sequence). The CDR3 loop reads CATSRDPDSPPLHF. Written as DNA, the CDR3 is TGTGCCACCAGCAGAGATCCGGACAGTCCACCCCTCCACTTT.

This clonotype was counted a few times. The gene calls are TRBV6-5 and TRBJ2-1, with D possibly TRBD1 on 5 matching bases. The germline V gene encodes CDR1 MNHEY and CDR2 SVGAGI. Trimming stripped 2 bases from V and 0 bases from J, with 8 bases between. This CDR3 spans 15 amino acids. CDR3 DNA sequence: TGTGCCAGCAGTTACGACAGATACTCCTACAATGAGCAGTTCTTC. Translated: CASSYDRYSYNEQFF.

In its sample, this clonotype was seen a few times. V usage is TRBV20-1 and J usage is TRBJ2-1, with 13 bases fitting TRBD2. Germline trimming cut 4 bases from V and 0 bases from J; bases unmatched to any gene: 6. Germline V gene data show CDR1 as DFQATT and CDR2 as SNEGSKA (reference sequence). The CDR3 length is 17 residues. CDR3 protein: CSAMGLAGSISYNEQFF. The CDR3 region has the DNA TGCAGTGCTATGGGACTAGCGGGGAGCATCTCCTACAATGAGCAGTTCTTC.

This clonotype appeared a few times. The chain has TRBV12-3 or TRBV12-4 and TRBJ1-3; D remains unclear. The CDR3 is 14 amino acids. V lost 6 bases to trimming and J lost 1 base, with 10 bases between them. CDR3 sequence: CASSLGSSGNTIYF. In nucleotides, the CDR3 is TGTGCCAGCAGCCTGGGGTCGTCTGGAAACACCATATATTTT.

A few counts support this clonotype. J is TRBJ1-2 and V is TRBV27; D remains unclear. Germline CDR1 is MNHEY and CDR2 is SMNVEV (reference sequence). The V end lost 5 bases, the J end lost 7 bases, and 17 bases lay between the germline ends. The CDR3 is 14 residues long. This CDR3 reads CASSPRLDLPGYTF. The CDR3 DNA is TGTGCCAGCAGTCCCCGACTGGACCTACCTGGCTACACCTTC.

This clonotype was detected a few times. The chain links TRBV6-6 to TRBJ1-4; 8 nucleotides line up with TRBD1. CDR1 and CDR2 from the germline V gene are MNHNY and SVGAGI (reference sequence). The CDR3 consists of 14 residues. Losses at the gene ends were 4 bases for V and 10 bases for J; bases not matched to a gene: 8. The CDR3 DNA follows: TGTGCCAGCAGTTGGGGACAGGTGGAGGTAAAACTGTTTTTT. Residues: CASSWGQVEVKLFF.

This clonotype has more than one count but fewer than ten. The chain is built from TRBV12-3 or TRBV12-4 and TRBJ1-5, with D uncertain. The length of the CDR3 is 13 residues. V lost 6 bases and J lost 3, with 9 bases in between. CDR3 sequence reads: CASRAEHNQPQHF. The CDR3 DNA reads TGTGCCAGCAGGGCGGAACACAATCAGCCCCAGCATTTT.